This T cell receptor beta chain was captured in a study of control samples from healthy donors and cancer patients. The V gene's germline CDR1 is LNHDA and CDR2 SQIVND (reference sequence). This CDR3 has 14 residues. V shed 2 bases and J shed 6 bases, with 11 bases lying between them. This table comes from immunoSEQ multiplex PCR, and its TCRdb copy is limited to in-frame clones, with some not included. Of under 150,000 clones listed, roughly 92% were seen once; the top ten hold about 10%. The table lists this clone with a few counts. This TCR was recovered from a man aged 30 to 39 in good health. The sample taken for sequencing was blood. The chain joins TRBV19 to TRBJ1-5; D might be TRBD1 (5 bases). The CDR3 spells CASSINPGFQPQHF. Here the CDR3 DNA reads TGTGCCAGTAGTATAAATCCAGGGTTTCAGCCCCAGCATTTT.